This T cell receptor (beta chain) was sequenced during a study of T cells in localized non-small cell lung cancer. General observations from the study: T cell clonality was highest in uninvolved adjacent lung, above tumor.

This clone was found once. Its antigen is not known. Per the germline V gene, CDR1 is SGHVS and CDR2 is FQNEAQ. The CDR3 sequence is 14 residues long. Trimming pared 4 bases from V and 5 bases from J, leaving 14 bases between. Profiled with immunoSEQ multiplex PCR; TCRdb holds only in-frame clones, not every one. The table lists about 77,000 clones, around 90% of them singletons, with 20% to 25% in the top ten. V and J are TRBV7-8 and TRBJ1-1, with D perhaps matching TRBD1 (6 bases). This receptor was taken from a woman aged 40-70 years with stage I squamous cell lung carcinoma. The material was peripheral blood, obtained before any cancer treatment. As DNA, the CDR3 is TGTGCCAGCAGCTCAATCGGGGGGCAAACTGAAGCTTTCTTT. It translates to CASSSIGGQTEAFF.